One sample yielded the 23 T cell receptor beta chains listed below, sequenced in a study of early T cells in non-severe SARS-CoV-2 infection. Using its own MiXCR run on the 5' RACE reads, TCRdb lists one record per CDR3 protein. The sample has roughly 29,000 distinct CDR3 sequences; around 5.1% are singletons. The source material was whole blood. The receptor source for this set is an adult who was a healthcare worker with PCR-confirmed SARS-CoV-2 infection or an uninfected control (not recorded which).

In this sample, this clonotype turned up once. Given a much more abundant clone one base away, this may be a read error. The gene calls are TRBV7-8 and TRBJ1-1, with TRBD1 matching 7 bases. The CDR3 contains 14 residues. Germline V gene lookup returns CDR1 SGHVS and CDR2 FQNEAQ. Written as DNA, the CDR3 is TGTGCCAGGAGCTCTGACAGGGCTTACACTGAAGCTTTCTTT. Residues: CARSSDRAYTEAFF.

For this clonotype: A much larger clone lies a single base off, so this may be a read error. The chain couples TRBV5-6 to TRBJ2-1; 7 bases map to TRBD2. Trimming removed 1 base from V and 7 bases from J; junction bases left unmatched: 17. This CDR3 is built from 18 residues. CDR1 and CDR2 from the germline V gene are SGHDT and YYEEEE. CDR3: CASSLFLAEKAPPNEQFF. CDR3 nucleotide sequence: TGTGCCAGCAGCTTGTTCCTAGCGGAGAAGGCCCCACCGAATGAGCAGTTCTTC.

This clonotype has ten or more counts. The genes are TRBV7-2 and TRBJ2-1; no clear D. The CDR3 has 13 amino acids. Per the germline V gene, CDR1 is SGHTA and CDR2 is FQGNSA. Trimming removed 5 bases from V and 7 bases from J, with 12 bases in between. This CDR3 is CASSRSARNEQFF. Written as DNA, the CDR3 is TGTGCCAGCAGCCGTTCCGCGAGGAATGAGCAGTTCTTC.

The rearrangement links TRBV7-8 to TRBJ2-5; 7 nucleotides align to TRBD2. Germline CDR1 reads SGHVS; CDR2 reads FQNEAQ. The CDR3 is 13 amino acids. V shed 3 bases and J 2 bases; nucleotides not matched to a gene: 0. DNA of the CDR3: TGTGCCAGCAGCTTGGGACTACAAGAGACCCAGTACTTC. Its protein product is CASSLGLQETQYF.

This clonotype has ten or more counts. This chain uses TRBV12-3 or TRBV12-4 with TRBJ2-3; 8 bases fit TRBD2. The CDR3 spans 12 residues. V shed 6 bases and J 8 bases; nucleotides not matched to a gene: 4. The CDR3 loop is CASSGTRGTQYF. CDR3 nucleotide sequence: TGTGCCAGCAGCGGGACTAGGGGTACGCAGTATTTT.

This clonotype occurred many times. The chain combines TRBV5-4 with TRBJ2-3; 7 bases map to TRBD2. Germline CDR1 and CDR2: SGHNT and YYREEE (reference sequence). Trimming at V came to 7 bases and at J to 2 bases, leaving 7 bases not matched to a gene. The CDR3 covers 14 residues. The CDR3 DNA follows: TGTGCCAGCCGCACCAGCGGGAACACAGATACGCAGTATTTT. Protein product: CASRTSGNTDTQYF.

This clonotype was counted at least ten times. The rearrangement joins TRBV6-6 to TRBJ2-7; D is uncertain. Germline CDR1 and CDR2: MNHNY and SVGAGI (reference sequence). Trimming took 4 bases from V and 7 from J, leaving 14 bases between them. This CDR3 region has 13 residues. The DNA for the CDR3 is TGTGCCAGCAGTTTGTCGGGTTCGGGTGAGCAGTACTTC. Protein product: CASSLSGSGEQYF.

This clonotype appeared many times. The V gene is TRBV11-2, the J gene TRBJ2-1; the match to TRBD1 covers 8 bases. After removal of 5 bases from V and 3 bases from J, the junction contained 6 bases not matched to a gene. The CDR3 is 15 amino acids. Looked up from germline, CDR1 is SGHAT and CDR2 is FQNNGV. The chain's CDR3 is CASSIDRGGYNEQFF. The CDR3 DNA follows: TGTGCCAGCAGCATTGACAGGGGTGGCTACAATGAGCAGTTCTTC.

The chain is built from TRBV19 and TRBJ1-5; D not resolved. Trimming removed 1 base at V and 2 bases at J, with 9 bases between. CDR3 length: 15 residues. CDR1 is LNHDA, CDR2 SQIVND, per germline (reference sequence). The CDR3 sequence is CASSIVARGNQPQHF. As DNA, the CDR3 is TGTGCCAGTAGTATAGTGGCCAGAGGCAATCAGCCCCAGCATTTT.

The J gene is TRBJ2-1, the V gene TRBV29-1, with TRBD2 identical over 15 bases. This CDR3 comprises 13 residues. The germline gives CDR1 SQVTM, CDR2 ANQGSEA. V lost 7 bases to trimming and J lost 6 bases; unmatched junction nucleotides: 1. The CDR3 reads CSAGLAGGNEQFF. As DNA, the CDR3 is TGCAGCGCGGGACTAGCGGGGGGCAATGAGCAGTTCTTC.

Ten or more counts support this clonotype. This sequence joins TRBV3-1 and TRBJ1-4; TRBD1 might be the D (5 bases). Germline V gene sequence: CDR1 LGHDT, CDR2 YNNKEL (reference sequence). Trimming pared 4 bases from V and 0 bases from J, leaving 12 bases between. CDR3 size: 16 residues. The CDR3 region has the DNA TGTGCCAGCAGCCCAGTCCGGGGGTCAACTAATGAAAAACTGTTTTTT. It codes for CASSPVRGSTNEKLFF.

This clonotype was recorded many times. This chain uses TRBV20-1 with TRBJ2-1; the D gene is possibly TRBD2 (6 bases). Trimming shortened V by 3 bases and J by 1 base, and 10 bases separated the two germline ends. The germline CDR1 and CDR2 sequences are DFQATT and SNEGSKA (reference sequence). The CDR3 extends over 14 amino acids. As DNA, the CDR3 is TGCAGTGCTAGGGAGGGTGGATCCTACAATGAGCAGTTCTTC. It yields the protein CSAREGGSYNEQFF.

On this clonotype itself: A much larger clone lies one base from this, so it may be a read error. The CDR3 DNA reads TGTGCCAGTAGCCTCATGCCGGGGGGCGCGGATTCACCCCTCCACTTT. This codes for CASSLMPGGADSPLHF. The rearrangement links TRBV19 to TRBJ1-6, with a weak D call TRBD1 (6 bases). The V and J ends lost 6 bases and 8 bases respectively, with 20 bases between them. Germline CDR1 reads LNHDA; CDR2 reads SQIVND (reference sequence). The CDR3 spans 16 residues.

The rearrangement links TRBV7-3 to TRBJ2-3, with D maybe TRBD2 (5 bases). V lost 3 bases and J 4 bases, leaving 11 bases between the germline ends. Germline loops: CDR1 SGHTA, CDR2 FQGTGA. The CDR3 is made up of 14 amino acids. CDR3 coding DNA: TGTGCCAGCAGCTTGAGAGGGAGCGCAGATACGCAGTATTTT. Protein product: CASSLRGSADTQYF.

This clonotype was observed a few times. This chain joins TRBV19 and TRBJ1-5, with TRBD1 identical over 7 bases. The CDR3 length is 15 residues. CDR1 is LNHDA and CDR2 is SQIVND in the germline V gene (reference sequence). Unmatched junction bases numbered 5, after V lost 4 bases and J lost 2 bases. CDR3 nucleotide sequence: TGTGCCAGTAGTAAACAGGGGAGGGGCAATCAGCCCCAGCATTTT. Translation gives CASSKQGRGNQPQHF.

In this sample, this clonotype turned up many times. CDR3 residues: CASSVGEETQYF. CDR3 in DNA: TGTGCCAGCAGTGTGGGGGAAGAGACCCAGTACTTC. The chain links TRBV2 to TRBJ2-5, with D possibly called TRBD1 or TRBD2 (5 bases each). Germline V gene data show CDR1 as SNHLY and CDR2 as FYNNEI. This CDR3 contains 12 residues. The V gene lost 4 bases and the J gene lost 3 bases, with 6 bases spanning the gap. Combining the CDR3 with reference TRBV2 and TRBJ2-5 gives the whole variable domain EPEVTQTPSHQVTQMGQEVILRCVPISNHLYFYWYRQILGQKVEFLVSFYNNEISEKSEIFDDQFSVERPDGSNFTLKIRSTKLEDSAMYFCASSVGEETQYFGPGTRLLVL.

This clonotype was detected a few times. The gene calls are TRBV5-1 and TRBJ1-2; weak D call: TRBD1 (6 bases). Germline-derived CDR1 and CDR2 are SGHRS and YFSETQ. V lost 3 bases and J 4 bases, leaving 10 bases between the germline ends. CDR3 length: 13 residues. CDR3 residues: CASSSGQPYGYTF. Here the CDR3 DNA reads TGCGCCAGCAGCTCGGGACAACCCTATGGCTACACCTTC.

This clonotype was counted at least ten times. J is TRBJ2-1 and V is TRBV19; 8 bases match TRBD1. V trimming: 9 bases; J trimming: 5 bases; junction bases outside the gene matches: 9. CDR1 and CDR2 from the germline V gene are LNHDA and SQIVND (reference sequence). The CDR3 has 14 residues. The CDR3 reads CASLDRGRNNEQFF. CDR3 DNA sequence: TGTGCCAGCCTTGACAGGGGACGAAACAATGAGCAGTTCTTC.

The chain joins TRBV7-2 to TRBJ2-1, with TRBD1 matching 8 bases. V was clipped by 3 bases and J by 7 bases; unmatched bases: 5. The CDR3 spans 14 residues. CDR1 and CDR2 from the germline V gene are SGHTA and FQGNSA. The CDR3 coding sequence is TGTGCCAGCAGCTTGCGGACAGGGATAAATGAGCAGTTCTTC. Encoded protein: CASSLRTGINEQFF. Full variable domain (rest looked up from reference TRBV7-2 and TRBJ2-1): GAGVSQSPSNKVTEKGKDVELRCDPISGHTALYWYRQSLGQGLEFLIYFQGNSAPDKSGLPSDRFSAERTGGSVSTLTIQRTQQEDSAVYLCASSLRTGINEQFFGPGTRLTVL.

This clonotype was observed at least ten times. This chain connects TRBV29-1 to TRBJ1-1, with D hard to call. V lost 1 base, J lost 1 base, and 7 bases lay in between. Germline values: CDR1 SQVTM, CDR2 ANQGSEA. This CDR3 has 13 residues. The CDR3 is CSVEGVQNTEAFF. In DNA, the CDR3 is TGCAGCGTTGAAGGGGTCCAGAACACTGAAGCTTTCTTT.

In this sample, this clonotype turned up many times. The CDR3 DNA reads TGCAGTGCTAGCAATGCGGGCGATTACAATGAGCAGTTCTTC. Translated, it gives CSASNAGDYNEQFF. This rearrangement joins TRBV20-1 to TRBJ2-1; tentative D call: TRBD2 (5 bases). From germline, CDR1 is DFQATT and CDR2 SNEGSKA (reference sequence). The CDR3 is 14 amino acids. The V and J ends lost 3 bases and 4 bases respectively, with 13 bases between them.

This clonotype was counted ten times or more. This sequence joins TRBV7-2 and TRBJ2-7; D gene unclear. The CDR3 is 14 amino acids. Germline loops: CDR1 SGHTA, CDR2 FQGNSA. The V end lost 3 bases, the J end lost 7 bases, and 16 bases lay between the germline ends. This CDR3 is CASSFHTLSNEQYF. CDR3 DNA sequence: TGTGCCAGCAGCTTTCACACCCTTTCAAATGAGCAGTACTTC.

As for this clonotype: A much larger clone lies one base from this, so it may be a read error. In this CDR3 the conserved last residue, phenylalanine or tryptophan, is missing, so a read error is likely. The J gene is TRBJ2-5, the V gene TRBV18, with 10 bases matching TRBD1. CDR1 KGHSH and CDR2 LQKENI come from the germline V gene. With 2 bases clipped from V and 3 bases from J, the junction kept 6 bases outside the gene matches. The CDR3 totals 16 residues. The chain's CDR3 is CASSPTSGTGEETQYI. The DNA for the CDR3 is TGTGCCAGCTCACCAACATCGGGGACAGGGGAAGAGACCCAGTACATC.